The T cell receptor (beta chain) under discussion was sequenced for a study of blood T cell repertoires in COVID-19. Study summary: Samples came from the United States, Italy and Spain, spanning acute and convalescent COVID-19. T cells, B-cell-depleted T cells, or PBMCs supplied cDNA or gDNA.

CDR3 length: 15 residues. With 7 bases clipped from V and 0 bases from J, the junction kept 3 bases outside the gene matches. Per germline, CDR1 SGHVS and CDR2 FQNEAQ. Original methodology: By means of reference gene primer amplification, nucleated cell counts were estimated. TCRdb's copy holds only in-frame clones and misses some; the assay was immunoSEQ multiplex PCR. That table furnishes V, J and clone size, whereas the DNA furnished D and trimming. Of 90,000 to 110,000 clones in the sample, around 80% were seen once. The sample taken for sequencing was peripheral blood. The TCR was taken from a woman at least 80 years old with active or convalescent COVID-19. The rearrangement uses TRBV7-8 and TRBJ2-2, with TRBD2 matching 9 bases. The CDR3 nucleotides read TGTGCCAGCAATCTAGCGGGGACGAACACCGGGGAGCTGTTTTTT. This sequence encodes CASNLAGTNTGELFF.